This T cell receptor (beta chain) was captured by sequencing in a study of blood T cell repertoires in COVID-19. The assay was immunoSEQ multiplex PCR, and TCRdb's table has in-frame clones only and misses some. Of 75,000 to 90,000 clones detected, 75% to 90% appear once; the ten largest clones hold about 12%. Germline lookup yields CDR1 LGHDT and CDR2 YNNKEL (reference sequence). V lost 0 bases to trimming and J lost 6 bases, with 14 bases between them. The CDR3 is 15 amino acids. This receptor was obtained from a woman aged 40 to 50 with active or convalescent COVID-19. The chain carries TRBV3-1 (or the pseudogene TRBV3-2) and TRBJ1-1; tentatively, D is TRBD1 (6 bases). Source material: peripheral blood. In nucleotides, the CDR3 is TGTGCCAGCAGCCAAGAGAAAAGACAGGTCGCTGAAGCTTTCTTT. This gives the protein CASSQEKRQVAEAFF.